Described below is a single TCR beta chain sequence and its context. Its antigen is unidentified. The data stem from a study of a mutant IDH1 vaccine in newly diagnosed glioma. Background on the study: Sex distribution of treated patients was about 62% male and roughly 40% female; mean age was around 40 years. Most had both radiotherapy and temozolomide beforehand; others had only one. Findings and limits, study-wide: Top peripheral T cell clonotype shifts appeared unrelated to pseudoprogression.

Described time point: week 35, safety follow-up. Vaccinated patients received 300 ug of mutant IDH1 20-mer peptide per dose, with topical imiquimod. Germline values: CDR1 MNHNS, CDR2 SASEGT. The CDR3 runs to 13 residues. The V gene lost 6 bases and the J gene lost 7 bases, with 15 bases spanning the gap. Using immunoSEQ multiplex PCR, the repertoire was profiled, and TCRdb retains in-frame clones only, with some absent. This table has some 50,000 clones, 85% to 95% appearing once. The chain employs TRBV6-1 and TRBJ1-2; a possible D gene is TRBD1 (5 bases). The receptor's source is a man aged 45-65 years with glioma. The specimen was PBMCs, collected from a glioma patient whose treatment included an IDH1 peptide vaccine. This CDR3 reads CASSDTPGSGYTF. CDR3 nucleotide sequence: TGTGCCAGCAGCGATACCCCAGGGTCTGGCTACACCTTC.